These 8 T cell receptor beta chains were sequenced from one sample in a study of blood T cell repertoires in COVID-19. Assay: immunoSEQ multiplex PCR; the TCRdb copy retains only in-frame clones and omits some. The sample shows 210,000 or so clones, 80% of them seen only once. The sequenced sample consisted of PBMCs or T cells enriched from blood (not recorded which). The receptors come from a woman between 40 and 55 years old with acute COVID-19.

This clone has just a few counts. The J gene is TRBJ2-7, the V gene TRBV9, with TRBD2 identical over 9 bases. The CDR3 is 15 amino acids. V gave up 4 bases and J gave up 3 bases; unmatched junction bases: 8. In germline, CDR1 is SGDLS, CDR2 YYNGEE. This chain's CDR3 is CASSPGGSGSYEQYF. CDR3 nucleotides: TGTGCCAGCAGCCCAGGAGGTAGCGGGAGCTACGAGCAGTACTTC.

This CDR3 reads CASSLAVGMGAGYTF. CDR3 coding DNA: TGTGCCAGCAGCTTAGCAGTCGGGATGGGGGCTGGCTACACCTTC. This sequence joins TRBV7-8 and TRBJ1-2; maybe TRBD1 (6 bases). Germline V gene lookup returns CDR1 SGHVS and CDR2 FQNEAQ. CDR3 size: 15 residues. Trimming shortened V by 0 bases and J by 7 bases, and 15 bases separated the two germline ends.

This chain connects TRBV11-3 to TRBJ1-1; 7 bases are shared with TRBD1. Looked up from germline, CDR1 is SGHNT and CDR2 is YENEEA. V was clipped by 4 bases and J by 0 bases; unmatched bases: 5. CDR3 length equals 15 residues. The DNA of the CDR3 is TGTGCCAGCAGCTCCAACACAGGGGTGAACACTGAAGCTTTCTTT. Amino acid sequence: CASSSNTGVNTEAFF.

The sample holds a few counts of this clone. The CDR3 sequence: CASSNLWETQYF. The CDR3 coding sequence is TGTGCCAGCTCTAACCTCTGGGAGACCCAGTACTTC. The chain couples TRBV3-1 (or the pseudogene TRBV3-2) to TRBJ2-5; D is ambiguous. Trimming stripped 8 bases from V and 5 bases from J, with 12 bases between. CDR1 and CDR2 (germline): LGHDT, YNNKEL (reference sequence). The CDR3 extends over 12 amino acids.

In this sample, this clone turned up many times. This sequence joins TRBV7-3 and TRBJ1-2, with D maybe TRBD1 (5 bases). The germline V gene encodes CDR1 SGHTA and CDR2 FQGTGA. This CDR3 has 14 residues. Trimming removed 6 bases at V and 2 bases at J, with 13 bases between. CDR3 region: CASSLGAPNYGYTF. As DNA, the CDR3 is TGTGCCAGCAGTCTAGGGGCCCCAAACTATGGCTACACCTTC.

This clone was seen once. The chain combines TRBV14 with TRBJ1-1; no reliable D call. Germline V gene lookup returns CDR1 SGHDN and CDR2 FVKESK. The CDR3 covers 14 residues. V lost 6 bases and J lost 0, with 11 bases in between. CDR3 residues: CASSQISMNTEAFF. Here the CDR3 DNA reads TGTGCCAGCAGTCAAATCAGTATGAACACTGAAGCTTTCTTT.

The V gene is TRBV30, the J gene TRBJ1-6; TRBD1 aligns across 7 bases. Germline V lookup: CDR1 GTSNPN, CDR2 SVGIG (reference sequence). The CDR3 extends over 14 amino acids. The trim removed 0 bases at V and 11 bases at J, leaving 7 bases unmatched. In nucleotides, the CDR3 is TGTGCCTGGAGTGTACCGGGACAGCGTCCACCCCTCCACTTT. Residues: CAWSVPGQRPPLHF.

The rearrangement joins TRBV19 to TRBJ2-2; TRBD1 might be the D (6 bases). V shed 5 bases and J shed 3 bases, with 10 bases lying between them. Germline CDR1 LNHDA, CDR2 SQIVND (reference sequence). The CDR3 covers 14 residues. As DNA, the CDR3 is TGTGCCAGTAGTGGCCAGGGGTACACCGGGGAGCTGTTTTTT. Its protein product is CASSGQGYTGELFF.